The TCR beta chain described here comes from a study of glioma-infiltrating T cells. General observations from the study: CDR3 overlap between tissue and blood was very small.

TCR alpha and beta CDR3 regions were amplified from RNA using iRepertoire nested multiplex PCR. MiXCR was run by TCRdb on the multiplex PCR reads, yielding one entry per CDR3 protein. Of about 410,000 distinct CDR3 sequences in the sample, about 40% are singletons; the top ten hold approximately 12%. After removal of 5 bases from V and 6 bases from J, the junction contained 3 bases not matched to a gene. The CDR3 is 13 residues long. Germline loops: CDR1 SEHNR, CDR2 FQNEAQ (reference sequence). Only a few counts were recorded for this clonotype. Its matching antigen is unknown. The receptor's source is a human donor with low-grade glioma or glioblastoma, undergoing nonglioma brain surgery, or in good health (not recorded which). The rearrangement uses TRBV7-9 and TRBJ2-7; 11 nucleotides agree with TRBD2. The sequenced sample consisted of glioma tissue, nonneoplastic brain tissue, or PBMCs (not recorded which). As DNA, the CDR3 is TGTGCCAGCAGCCTTACTAGCGGGAGCGAGCAGTACTTC. Its translation: CASSLTSGSEQYF.